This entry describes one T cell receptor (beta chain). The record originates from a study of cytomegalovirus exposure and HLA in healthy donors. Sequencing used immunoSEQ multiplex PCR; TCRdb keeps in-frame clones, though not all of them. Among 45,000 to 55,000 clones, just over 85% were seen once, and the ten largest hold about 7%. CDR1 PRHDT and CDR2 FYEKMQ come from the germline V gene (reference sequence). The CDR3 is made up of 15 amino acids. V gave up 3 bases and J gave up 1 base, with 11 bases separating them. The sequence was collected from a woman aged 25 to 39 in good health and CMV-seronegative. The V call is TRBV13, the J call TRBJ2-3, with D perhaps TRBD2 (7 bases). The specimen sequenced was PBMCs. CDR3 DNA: TGTGCCAGCAGCTTGGGGGGGCCTGGCACAGATACGCAGTATTTT. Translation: CASSLGGPGTDTQYF.